Here is one TCR beta chain with its context. Its antigen remains unidentified. These data originate in a study of CD8 T cells in ankylosing spondylitis. MiXCR, applied by TCRdb to the 5' RACE reads, yields one record per CDR3 protein. The data show some 220,000 distinct CDR3 sequences, over 9.5% seen once. The study's findings and limits: Researchers report that disease-linked clones proved CD8+ and relatively rare in peripheral blood.

The V segment lost 4 bases and the J segment 5 bases; nucleotides outside the gene matches: 6. This CDR3 is built from 14 residues. The germline gives CDR1 SGHTA, CDR2 FQGNSA. The sample comprised blood, either unsorted or a sorted T cell fraction (not recorded which). The chain uses TRBV7-2 and TRBJ2-5; 8 positions match TRBD2. The receptor was derived from a male donor with ankylosing spondylitis or in good health (not recorded which). CDR3 in DNA: TGTGCCAGCAGCTCCAACGGGGGGGCCGAGACCCAGTACTTC. Its translation: CASSSNGGAETQYF. Combining the CDR3 with reference TRBV7-2 and TRBJ2-5 gives the whole variable domain GAGVSQSPSNKVTEKGKDVELRCDPISGHTALYWYRQSLGQGLEFLIYFQGNSAPDKSGLPSDRFSAERTGGSVSTLTIQRTQQEDSAVYLCASSSNGGAETQYFGPGTRLLVL.